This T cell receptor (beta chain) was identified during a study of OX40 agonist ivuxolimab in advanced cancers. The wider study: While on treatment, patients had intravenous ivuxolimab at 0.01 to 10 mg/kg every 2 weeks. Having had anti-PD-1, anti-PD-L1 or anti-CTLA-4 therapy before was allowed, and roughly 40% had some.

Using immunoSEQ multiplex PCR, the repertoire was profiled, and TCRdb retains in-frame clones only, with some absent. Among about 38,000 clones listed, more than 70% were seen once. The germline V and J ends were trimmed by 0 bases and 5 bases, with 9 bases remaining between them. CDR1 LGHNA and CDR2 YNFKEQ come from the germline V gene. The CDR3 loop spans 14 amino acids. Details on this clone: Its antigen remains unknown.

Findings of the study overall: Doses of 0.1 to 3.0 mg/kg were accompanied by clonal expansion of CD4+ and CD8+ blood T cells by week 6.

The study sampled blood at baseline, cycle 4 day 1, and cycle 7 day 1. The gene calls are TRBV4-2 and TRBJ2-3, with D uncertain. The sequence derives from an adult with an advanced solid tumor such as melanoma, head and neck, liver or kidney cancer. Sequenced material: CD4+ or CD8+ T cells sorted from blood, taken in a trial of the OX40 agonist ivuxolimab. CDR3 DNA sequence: TGTGCCAGCAGCCAAGAGCTAGTGGGAGATACGCAGTATTTT. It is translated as CASSQELVGDTQYF.